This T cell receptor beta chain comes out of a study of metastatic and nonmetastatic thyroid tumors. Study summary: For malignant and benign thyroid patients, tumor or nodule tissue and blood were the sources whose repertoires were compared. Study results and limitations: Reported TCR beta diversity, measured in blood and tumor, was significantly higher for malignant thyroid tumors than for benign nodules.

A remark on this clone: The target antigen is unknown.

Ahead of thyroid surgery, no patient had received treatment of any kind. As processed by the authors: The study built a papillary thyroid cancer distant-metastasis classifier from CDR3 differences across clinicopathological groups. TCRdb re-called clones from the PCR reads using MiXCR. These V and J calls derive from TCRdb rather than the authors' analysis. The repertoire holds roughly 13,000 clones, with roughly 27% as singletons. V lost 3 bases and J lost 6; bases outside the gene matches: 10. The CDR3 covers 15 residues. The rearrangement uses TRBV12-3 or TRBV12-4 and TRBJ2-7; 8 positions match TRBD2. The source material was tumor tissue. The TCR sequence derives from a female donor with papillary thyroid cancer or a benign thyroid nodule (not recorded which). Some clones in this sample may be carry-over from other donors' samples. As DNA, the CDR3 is TGTGCCAGCAGTTTCTGGCAGCGGGAGAACGGCGAGCAGTACTTC. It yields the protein CASSFWQRENGEQYF.